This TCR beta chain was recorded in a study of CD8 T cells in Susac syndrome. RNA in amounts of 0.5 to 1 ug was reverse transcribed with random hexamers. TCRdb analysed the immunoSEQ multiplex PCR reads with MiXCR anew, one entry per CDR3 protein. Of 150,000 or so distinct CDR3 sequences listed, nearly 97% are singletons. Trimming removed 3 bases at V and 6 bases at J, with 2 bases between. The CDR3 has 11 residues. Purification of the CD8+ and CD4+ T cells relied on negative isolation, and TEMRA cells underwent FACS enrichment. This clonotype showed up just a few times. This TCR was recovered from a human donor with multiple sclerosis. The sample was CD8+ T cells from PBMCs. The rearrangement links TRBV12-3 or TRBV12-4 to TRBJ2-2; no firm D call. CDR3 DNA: TGTGCCAGCAGTTTCCCCGGGGAGCTGTTTTTT. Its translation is CASSFPGELFF.